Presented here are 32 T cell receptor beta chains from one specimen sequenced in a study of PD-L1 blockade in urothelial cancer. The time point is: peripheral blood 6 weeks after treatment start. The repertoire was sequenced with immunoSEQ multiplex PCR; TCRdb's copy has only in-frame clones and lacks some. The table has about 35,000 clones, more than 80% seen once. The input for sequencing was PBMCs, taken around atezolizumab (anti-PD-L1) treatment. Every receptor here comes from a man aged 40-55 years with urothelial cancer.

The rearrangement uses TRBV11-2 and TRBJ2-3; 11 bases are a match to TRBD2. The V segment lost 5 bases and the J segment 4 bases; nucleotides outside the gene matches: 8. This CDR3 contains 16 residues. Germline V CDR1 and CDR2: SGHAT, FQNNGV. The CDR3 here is CASSARTSGLADTQYF. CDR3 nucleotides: TGTGCCAGCAGCGCCCGGACTAGCGGGCTGGCAGATACGCAGTATTTT.

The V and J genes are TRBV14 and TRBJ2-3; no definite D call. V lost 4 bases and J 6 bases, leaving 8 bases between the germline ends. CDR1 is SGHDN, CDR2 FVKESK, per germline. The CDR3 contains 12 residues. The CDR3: CASSPRWDTQYF. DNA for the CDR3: TGTGCCAGCAGCCCCCGGTGGGATACGCAGTATTTT.

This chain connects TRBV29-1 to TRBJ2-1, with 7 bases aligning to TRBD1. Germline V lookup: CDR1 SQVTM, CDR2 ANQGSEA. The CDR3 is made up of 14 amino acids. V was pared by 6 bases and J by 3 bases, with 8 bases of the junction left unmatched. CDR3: CSVRTGVIYNEQFF. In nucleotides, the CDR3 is TGCAGCGTCCGGACAGGCGTTATCTACAATGAGCAGTTCTTC.

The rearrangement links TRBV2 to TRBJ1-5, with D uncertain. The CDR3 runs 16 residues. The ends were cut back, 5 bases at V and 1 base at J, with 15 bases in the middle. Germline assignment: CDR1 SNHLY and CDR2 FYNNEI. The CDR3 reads CASSRQGSPSNQPQHF. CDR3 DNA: TGTGCCAGCAGTAGACAAGGCAGTCCCAGCAATCAGCCCCAGCATTTT.

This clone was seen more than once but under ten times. The CDR3 DNA reads TGTGCCAGCAGCCAGGCCCGCAATGAGCAGTTCTTC. It specifies CASSQARNEQFF. The genes are TRBV4-2 and TRBJ2-1, with D unclear. This CDR3 is 12 amino acids long. CDR1 is LGHNA, CDR2 YNFKEQ, per germline. V was trimmed by 3 bases and J by 6 bases, leaving 6 bases between them.

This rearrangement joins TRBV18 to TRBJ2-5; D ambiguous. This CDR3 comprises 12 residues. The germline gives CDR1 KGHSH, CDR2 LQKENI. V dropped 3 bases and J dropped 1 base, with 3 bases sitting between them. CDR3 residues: CASSPAQETQYF. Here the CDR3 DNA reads TGTGCCAGCTCACCGGCCCAAGAGACCCAGTACTTC.

CDR3 in amino acids: CASSLAGGVLKETQYF. CDR3 sequence (DNA): TGTGCCAGCAGCTTAGCGGGAGGGGTCTTAAAAGAGACCCAGTACTTC. This sequence joins TRBV7-2 and TRBJ2-5; 7 bases match TRBD2. This CDR3 is built from 16 residues. Germline V lookup: CDR1 SGHTA, CDR2 FQGNSA. V lost 0 bases, J lost 3 bases, and 7 bases stayed unmatched.

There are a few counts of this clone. The DNA of the CDR3 is TGCAGCATCCGGGACAGATACAATGAGCAGTTCTTC. It specifies CSIRDRYNEQFF. The chain recombines TRBV29-1 with TRBJ2-1; 7 nucleotides match TRBD1. From germline, CDR1 is SQVTM and CDR2 ANQGSEA. The junction had 5 bases not matched to a gene; V was cut back by 8 bases and J by 4 bases. The CDR3 extends over 12 amino acids.

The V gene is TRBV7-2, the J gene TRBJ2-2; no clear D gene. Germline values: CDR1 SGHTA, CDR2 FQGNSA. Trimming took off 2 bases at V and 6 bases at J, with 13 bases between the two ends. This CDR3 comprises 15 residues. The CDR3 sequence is CASSLFAADSGELFF. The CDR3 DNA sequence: TGTGCCAGCAGCTTATTTGCCGCGGATTCCGGGGAGCTGTTTTTT. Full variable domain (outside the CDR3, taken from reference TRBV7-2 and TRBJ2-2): GAGVSQSPSNKVTEKGKDVELRCDPISGHTALYWYRQSLGQGLEFLIYFQGNSAPDKSGLPSDRFSAERTGGSVSTLTIQRTQQEDSAVYLCASSLFAADSGELFFGEGSRLTVL.

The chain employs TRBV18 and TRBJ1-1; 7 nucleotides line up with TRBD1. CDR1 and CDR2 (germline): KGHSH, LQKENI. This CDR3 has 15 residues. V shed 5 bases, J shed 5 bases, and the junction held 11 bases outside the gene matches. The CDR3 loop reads CASSGTVAYMTEAFF. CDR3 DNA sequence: TGTGCCAGCTCAGGGACAGTGGCATATATGACTGAAGCTTTCTTT.

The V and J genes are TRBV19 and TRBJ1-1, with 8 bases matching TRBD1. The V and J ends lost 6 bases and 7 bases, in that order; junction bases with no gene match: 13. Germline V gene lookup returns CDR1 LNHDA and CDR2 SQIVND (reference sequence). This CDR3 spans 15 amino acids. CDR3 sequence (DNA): TGTGCCAGTAGCCCAAGGCCCGACAGGGGCAATGAAGCTTTCTTT. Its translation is CASSPRPDRGNEAFF. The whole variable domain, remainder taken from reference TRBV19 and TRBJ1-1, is DGGITQSPKYLFRKEGQNVTLSCEQNLNHDAMYWYRQDPGQGLRLIYYSQIVNDFQKGDIAEGYSVSREKKESFPLTVTSAQKNPTAFYLCASSPRPDRGNEAFFGQGTRLTVV.

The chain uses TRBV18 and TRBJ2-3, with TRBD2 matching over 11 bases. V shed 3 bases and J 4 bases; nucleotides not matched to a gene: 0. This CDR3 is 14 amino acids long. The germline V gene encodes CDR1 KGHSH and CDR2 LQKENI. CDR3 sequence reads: CASSPGLAADTQYF. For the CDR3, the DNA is TGTGCCAGCTCACCGGGACTAGCGGCAGATACGCAGTATTTT.

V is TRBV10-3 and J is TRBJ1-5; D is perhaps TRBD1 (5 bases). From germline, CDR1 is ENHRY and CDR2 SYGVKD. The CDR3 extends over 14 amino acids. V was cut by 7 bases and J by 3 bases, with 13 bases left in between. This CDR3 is CAIKGQRDNQPQHF. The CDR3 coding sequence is TGTGCCATCAAGGGGCAGAGAGACAATCAGCCCCAGCATTTT.

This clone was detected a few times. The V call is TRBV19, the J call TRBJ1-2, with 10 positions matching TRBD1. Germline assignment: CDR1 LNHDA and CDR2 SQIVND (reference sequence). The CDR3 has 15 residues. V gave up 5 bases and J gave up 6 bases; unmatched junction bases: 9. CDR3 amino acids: CASSPSLGQGHGYTF. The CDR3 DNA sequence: TGTGCCAGTAGTCCAAGCCTGGGACAGGGGCATGGCTACACCTTC.

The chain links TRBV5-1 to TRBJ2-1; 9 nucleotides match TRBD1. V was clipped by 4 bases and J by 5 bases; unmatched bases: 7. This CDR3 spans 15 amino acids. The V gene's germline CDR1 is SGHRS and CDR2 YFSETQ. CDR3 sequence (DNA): TGCGCCAGCAGCCCACGGGGGACAGGGAACAATGAGCAGTTCTTC. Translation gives CASSPRGTGNNEQFF.

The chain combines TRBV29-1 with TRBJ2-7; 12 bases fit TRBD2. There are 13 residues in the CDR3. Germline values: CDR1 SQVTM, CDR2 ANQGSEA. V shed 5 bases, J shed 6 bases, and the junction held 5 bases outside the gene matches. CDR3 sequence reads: CSVMTSGRGEQYF. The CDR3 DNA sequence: TGCAGCGTTATGACTAGCGGGAGAGGCGAGCAGTACTTC.

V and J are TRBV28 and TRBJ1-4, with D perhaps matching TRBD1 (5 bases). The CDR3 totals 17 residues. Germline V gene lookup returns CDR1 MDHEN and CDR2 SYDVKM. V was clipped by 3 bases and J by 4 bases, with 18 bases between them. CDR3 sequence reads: CASSFGSRGRGNEKLFF. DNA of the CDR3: TGTGCCAGCAGTTTTGGTTCTCGAGGGAGGGGTAATGAAAAACTGTTTTTT.

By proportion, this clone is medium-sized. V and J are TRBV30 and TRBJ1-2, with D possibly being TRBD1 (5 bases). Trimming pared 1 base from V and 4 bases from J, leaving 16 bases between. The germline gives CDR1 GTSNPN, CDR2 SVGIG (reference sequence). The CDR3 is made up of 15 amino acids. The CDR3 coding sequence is TGTGCCTGGAGTGGGGGAACAGGAGCGAGCTATGGCTACACCTTC. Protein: CAWSGGTGASYGYTF.

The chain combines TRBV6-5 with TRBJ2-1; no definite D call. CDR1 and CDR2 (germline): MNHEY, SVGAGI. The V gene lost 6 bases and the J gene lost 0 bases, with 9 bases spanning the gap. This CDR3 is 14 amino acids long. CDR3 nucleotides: TGTGCCAGCAGCAAAGCTGGCTCCTACAATGAGCAGTTCTTC. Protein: CASSKAGSYNEQFF.

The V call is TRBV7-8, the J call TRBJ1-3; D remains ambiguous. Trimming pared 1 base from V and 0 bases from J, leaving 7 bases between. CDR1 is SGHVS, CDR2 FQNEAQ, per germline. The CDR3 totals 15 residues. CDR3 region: CASSLGGYSGNTIYF. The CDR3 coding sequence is TGTGCCAGCAGCTTAGGAGGGTACTCTGGAAACACCATATATTTT.

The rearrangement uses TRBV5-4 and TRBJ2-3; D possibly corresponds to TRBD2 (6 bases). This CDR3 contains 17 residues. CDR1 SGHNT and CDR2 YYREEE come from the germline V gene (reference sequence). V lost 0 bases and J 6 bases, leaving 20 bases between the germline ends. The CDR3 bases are TGTGCCAGCAGCTTGGCGGTCTTAGCAAACCGGGGGGATACGCAGTATTTT. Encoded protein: CASSLAVLANRGDTQYF.

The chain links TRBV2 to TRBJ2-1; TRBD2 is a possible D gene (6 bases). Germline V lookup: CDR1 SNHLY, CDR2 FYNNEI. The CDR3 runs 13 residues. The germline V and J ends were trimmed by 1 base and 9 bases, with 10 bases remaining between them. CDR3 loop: CASSEVGGGEQFF. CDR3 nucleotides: TGTGCCAGCAGTGAAGTTGGGGGAGGTGAGCAGTTCTTC.

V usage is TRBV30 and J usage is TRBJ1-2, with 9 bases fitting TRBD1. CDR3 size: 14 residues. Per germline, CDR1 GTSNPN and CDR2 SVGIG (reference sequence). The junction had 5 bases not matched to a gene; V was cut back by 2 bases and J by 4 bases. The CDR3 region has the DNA TGTGCCTGGAGTAGGACAGGGGCGGCCTATGGCTACACCTTC. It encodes CAWSRTGAAYGYTF.

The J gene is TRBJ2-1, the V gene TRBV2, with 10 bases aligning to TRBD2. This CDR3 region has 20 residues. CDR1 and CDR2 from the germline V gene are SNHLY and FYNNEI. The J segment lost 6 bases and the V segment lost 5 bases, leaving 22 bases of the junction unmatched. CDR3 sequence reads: CASSHRQPSHQREGRNEQFF. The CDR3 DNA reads TGTGCCAGCAGTCATCGACAGCCGAGCCACCAGCGGGAGGGCCGCAATGAGCAGTTCTTC.

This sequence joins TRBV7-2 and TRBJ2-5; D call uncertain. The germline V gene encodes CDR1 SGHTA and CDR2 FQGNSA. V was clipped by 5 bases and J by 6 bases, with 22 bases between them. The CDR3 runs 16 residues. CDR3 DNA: TGTGCCAGCAGCCAGACGCTGGGTGGCTCTAGGAAGACCCAGTACTTC. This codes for CASSQTLGGSRKTQYF.

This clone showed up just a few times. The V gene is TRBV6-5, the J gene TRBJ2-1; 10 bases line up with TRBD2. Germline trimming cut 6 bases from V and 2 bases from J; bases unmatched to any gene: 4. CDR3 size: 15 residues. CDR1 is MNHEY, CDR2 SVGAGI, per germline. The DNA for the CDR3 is TGTGCCAGCAGCAGCGGGAGGGGAACCTACAATGAGCAGTTCTTC. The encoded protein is CASSSGRGTYNEQFF.

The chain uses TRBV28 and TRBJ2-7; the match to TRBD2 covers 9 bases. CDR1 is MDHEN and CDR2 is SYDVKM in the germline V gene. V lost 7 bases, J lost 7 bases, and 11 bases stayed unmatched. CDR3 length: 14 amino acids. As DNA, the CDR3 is TGTGCCAGCAACCCTGCGGGAGGGCCAAGGGAGCAGTACTTC. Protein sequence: CASNPAGGPREQYF.

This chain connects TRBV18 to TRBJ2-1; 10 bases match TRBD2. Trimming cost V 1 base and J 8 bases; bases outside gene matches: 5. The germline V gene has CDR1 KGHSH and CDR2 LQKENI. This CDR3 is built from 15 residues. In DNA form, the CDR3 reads TGTGCCAGCTCACCACACTCTAGCGGGAGCGATGAGCAGTTCTTC. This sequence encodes CASSPHSSGSDEQFF.

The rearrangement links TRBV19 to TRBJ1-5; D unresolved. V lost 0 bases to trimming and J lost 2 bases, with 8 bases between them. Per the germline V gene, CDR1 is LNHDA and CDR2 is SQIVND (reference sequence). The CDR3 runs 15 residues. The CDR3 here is CASSIDSGGNQPQHF. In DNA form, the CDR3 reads TGTGCCAGTAGTATAGATTCGGGAGGCAATCAGCCCCAGCATTTT.

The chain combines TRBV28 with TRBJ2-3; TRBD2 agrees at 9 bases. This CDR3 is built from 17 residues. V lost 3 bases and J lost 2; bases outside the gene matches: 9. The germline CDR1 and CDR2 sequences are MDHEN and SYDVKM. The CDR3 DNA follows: TGTGCCAGCAGTTTGGGGTCTAGCGGGATTCACACAGATACGCAGTATTTT. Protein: CASSLGSSGIHTDTQYF.

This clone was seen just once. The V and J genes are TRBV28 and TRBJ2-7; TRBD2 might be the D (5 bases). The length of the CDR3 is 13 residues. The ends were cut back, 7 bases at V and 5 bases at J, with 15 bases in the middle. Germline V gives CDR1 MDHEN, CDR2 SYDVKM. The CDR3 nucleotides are TGTGCCAGCACCCACGGACTGGCGGACGAGCAGTACTTC. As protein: CASTHGLADEQYF.

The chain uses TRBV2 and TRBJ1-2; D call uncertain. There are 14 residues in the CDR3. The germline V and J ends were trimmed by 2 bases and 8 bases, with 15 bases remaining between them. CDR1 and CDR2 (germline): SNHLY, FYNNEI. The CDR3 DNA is TGTGCCAGCAGTGAACCGATTACCTCTATGGGCTACACCTTC. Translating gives CASSEPITSMGYTF.